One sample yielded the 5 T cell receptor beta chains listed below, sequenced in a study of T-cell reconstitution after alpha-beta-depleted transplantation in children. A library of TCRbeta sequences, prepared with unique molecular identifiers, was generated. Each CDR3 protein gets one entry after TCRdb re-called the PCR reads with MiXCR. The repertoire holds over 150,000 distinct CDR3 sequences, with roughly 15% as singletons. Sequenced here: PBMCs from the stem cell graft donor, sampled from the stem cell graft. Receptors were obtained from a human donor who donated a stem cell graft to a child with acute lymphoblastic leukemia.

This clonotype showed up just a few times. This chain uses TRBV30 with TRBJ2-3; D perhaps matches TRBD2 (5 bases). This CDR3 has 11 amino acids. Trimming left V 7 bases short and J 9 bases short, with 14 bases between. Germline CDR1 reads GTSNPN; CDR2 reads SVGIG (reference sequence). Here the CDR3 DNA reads TGTGCCTTACCATACGGGATAACGCAGTATTTT. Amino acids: CALPYGITQYF. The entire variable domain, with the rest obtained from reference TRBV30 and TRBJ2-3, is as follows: SQTIHQWPATLVQPVGSPLSLECTVEGTSNPNLYWYRQAAGRGLQLLFYSVGIGQISSEVPQNLSASRPQDRQFILSSKKLLLSDSGFYLCALPYGITQYFGPGTRLTVL.

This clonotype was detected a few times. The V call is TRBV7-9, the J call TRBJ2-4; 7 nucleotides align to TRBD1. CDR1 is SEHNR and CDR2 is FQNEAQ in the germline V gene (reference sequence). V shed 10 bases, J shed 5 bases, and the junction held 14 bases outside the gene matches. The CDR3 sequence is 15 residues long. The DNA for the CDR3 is TGTGCCACCGCTGCTCTATACGGGACAGAAAACATTCAGTACTTC. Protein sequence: CATAALYGTENIQYF. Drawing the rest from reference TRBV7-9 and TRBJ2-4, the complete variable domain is DTGVSQNPRHKITKRGQNVTFRCDPISEHNRLYWYRQTLGQGPEFLTYFQNEAQLEKSRLLSDRFSAERPKGSFSTLEIQRTEQGDSAMYLCATAALYGTENIQYFGAGTRLSVL.

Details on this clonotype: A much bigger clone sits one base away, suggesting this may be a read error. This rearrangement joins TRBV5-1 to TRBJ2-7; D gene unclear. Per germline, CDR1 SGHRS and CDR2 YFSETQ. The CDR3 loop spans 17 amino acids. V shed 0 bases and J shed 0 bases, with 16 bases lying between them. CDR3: CASSLEGGRASSYEQYF. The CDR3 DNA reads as TGCGCCAGCAGCTTGGAGGGCGGACGAGCGAGCTCCTACGAGCAGTACTTC.

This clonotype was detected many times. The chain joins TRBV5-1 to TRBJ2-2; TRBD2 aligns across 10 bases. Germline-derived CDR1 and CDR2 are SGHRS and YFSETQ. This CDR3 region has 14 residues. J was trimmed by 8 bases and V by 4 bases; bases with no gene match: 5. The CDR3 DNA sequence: TGCGCCAGCAGCGACCTAGCGGGAGAGGGGGAGCTGTTTTTT. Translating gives CASSDLAGEGELFF. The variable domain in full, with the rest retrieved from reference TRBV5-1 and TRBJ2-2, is KAGVTQTPRYLIKTRGQQVTLSCSPISGHRSVSWYQQTPGQGLQFLFEYFSETQRNKGNFPGRFSGRQFSNSRSEMNVSTLELGDSALYLCASSDLAGEGELFFGEGSRLTVL.

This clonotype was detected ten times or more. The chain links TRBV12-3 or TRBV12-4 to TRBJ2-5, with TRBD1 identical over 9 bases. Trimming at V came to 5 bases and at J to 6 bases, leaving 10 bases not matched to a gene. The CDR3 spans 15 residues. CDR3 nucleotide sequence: TGTGCCAGCAGTACACAGGGGGCGTTGAAGAAGACCCAGTACTTC. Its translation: CASSTQGALKKTQYF.